Included here is one T cell receptor (beta chain) sequence, with context. Its antigen is not identified. The time point here: after dendritic cell vaccination, including at tumor progression/relapse. Before vaccination, two weeks after the third vaccination, and at progression, PBMC were collected. Method: immunoSEQ multiplex PCR; TCRdb's copy keeps in-frame clones and lacks some. The top ten hold approximately 3% of the sample, which has roughly 100,000 clones, almost 90% seen once. These data come from a study of glioma-infiltrating T cells after dendritic cell vaccination. Across the whole study: Between 2003 and 2012, patients got autologous tumor lysate-pulsed dendritic cell vaccines. Points from the study as a whole: The cohort had few patients with full blood and tumor sets.

V shed 6 bases, J shed 3 bases, and the junction held 9 bases outside the gene matches. Germline-derived CDR1 and CDR2 are SGHRS and YFSETQ. The CDR3 is made up of 15 amino acids. The rearrangement links TRBV5-1 to TRBJ2-3, with TRBD2 matching 8 bases. This clonotype was obtained from a human donor with glioblastoma. This sample comprised blood, obtained after dendritic cell vaccination. CDR3 coding DNA: TGCGCCAGCATGTTACCAGCGGGGGCGACAGATACGCAGTATTTT. Amino acids: CASMLPAGATDTQYF.